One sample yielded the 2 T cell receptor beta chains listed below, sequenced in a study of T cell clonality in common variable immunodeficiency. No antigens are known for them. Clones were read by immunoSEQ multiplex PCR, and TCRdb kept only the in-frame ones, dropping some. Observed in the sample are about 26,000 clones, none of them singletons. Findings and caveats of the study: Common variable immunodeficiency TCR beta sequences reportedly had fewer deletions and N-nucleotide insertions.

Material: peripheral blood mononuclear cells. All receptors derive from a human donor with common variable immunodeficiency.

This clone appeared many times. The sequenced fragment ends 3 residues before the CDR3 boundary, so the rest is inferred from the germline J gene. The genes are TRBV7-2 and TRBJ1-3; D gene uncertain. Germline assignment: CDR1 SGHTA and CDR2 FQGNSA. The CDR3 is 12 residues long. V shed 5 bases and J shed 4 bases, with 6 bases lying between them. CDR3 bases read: TGTGCCAGCAGCACCCAGGGAAACACC. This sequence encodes CASSTQGNT. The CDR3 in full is CASSTQGNTIYF.

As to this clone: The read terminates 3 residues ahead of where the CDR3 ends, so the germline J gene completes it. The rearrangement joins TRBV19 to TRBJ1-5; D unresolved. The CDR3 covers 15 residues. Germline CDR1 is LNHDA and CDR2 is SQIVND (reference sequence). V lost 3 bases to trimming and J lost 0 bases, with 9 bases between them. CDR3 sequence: CASSIVQSSNQPQHF. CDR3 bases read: TGTGCCAGTAGTATCGTACAGTCTAGCAATCAGCCC. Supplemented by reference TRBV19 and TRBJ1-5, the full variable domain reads DGGITQSPKYLFRKEGQNVTLSCEQNLNHDAMYWYRQDPGQGLRLIYYSQIVNDFQKGDIAEGYSVSREKKESFPLTVTSAQKNPTAFYLCASSIVQSSNQPQHFGDGTRLSIL.